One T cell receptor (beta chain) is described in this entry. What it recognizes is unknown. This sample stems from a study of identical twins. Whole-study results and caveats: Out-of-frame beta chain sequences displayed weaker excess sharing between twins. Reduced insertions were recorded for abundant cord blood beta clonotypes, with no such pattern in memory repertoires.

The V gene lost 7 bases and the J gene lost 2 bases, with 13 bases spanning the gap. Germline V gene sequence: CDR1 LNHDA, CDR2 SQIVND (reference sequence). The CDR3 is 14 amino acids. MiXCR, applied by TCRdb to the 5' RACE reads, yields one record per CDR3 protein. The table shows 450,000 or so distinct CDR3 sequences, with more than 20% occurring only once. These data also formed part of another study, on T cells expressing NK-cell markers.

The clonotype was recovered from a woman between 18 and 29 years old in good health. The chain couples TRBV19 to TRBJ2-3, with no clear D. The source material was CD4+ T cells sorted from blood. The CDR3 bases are TGTGCCAGTACCACCCCGGGTATCACAGATACGCAGTATTTT. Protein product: CASTTPGITDTQYF.